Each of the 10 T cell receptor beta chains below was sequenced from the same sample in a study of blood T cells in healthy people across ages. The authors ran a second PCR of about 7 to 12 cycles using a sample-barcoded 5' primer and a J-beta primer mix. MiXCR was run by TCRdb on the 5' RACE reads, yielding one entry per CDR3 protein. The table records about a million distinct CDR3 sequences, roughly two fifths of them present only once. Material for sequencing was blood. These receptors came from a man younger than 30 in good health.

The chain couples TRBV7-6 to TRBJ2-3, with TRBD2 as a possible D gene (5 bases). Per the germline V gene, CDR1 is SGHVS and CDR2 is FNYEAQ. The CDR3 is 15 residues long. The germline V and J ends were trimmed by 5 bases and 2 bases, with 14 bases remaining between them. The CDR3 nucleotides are TGTGCCAGCAGCCCAAAGAGGGCCATCACAGATACGCAGTATTTT. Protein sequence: CASSPKRAITDTQYF.

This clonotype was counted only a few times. The CDR3 region is CASSPLQGRETQYF. The DNA for the CDR3 is TGTGCCAGCAGCCCCTTACAGGGGAGGGAGACCCAGTACTTC. The chain employs TRBV7-7 and TRBJ2-5; D might be TRBD1 (7 bases). V lost 5 bases and J 5 bases, leaving 15 bases between the germline ends. In germline, CDR1 is SSHAT, CDR2 FNYEAQ (reference sequence). CDR3 length: 14 residues.

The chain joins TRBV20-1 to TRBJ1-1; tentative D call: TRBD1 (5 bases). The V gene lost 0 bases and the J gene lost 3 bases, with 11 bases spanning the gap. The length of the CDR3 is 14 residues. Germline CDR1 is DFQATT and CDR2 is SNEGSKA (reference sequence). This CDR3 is CSARDPGRYTEAFF. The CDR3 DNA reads TGCAGTGCTAGAGACCCAGGGAGATACACTGAAGCTTTCTTT.

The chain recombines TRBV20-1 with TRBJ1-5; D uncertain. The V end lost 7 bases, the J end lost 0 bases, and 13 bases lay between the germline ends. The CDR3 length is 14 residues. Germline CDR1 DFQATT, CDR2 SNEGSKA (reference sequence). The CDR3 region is CSVTDGSSNQPQHF. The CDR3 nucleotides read TGCAGTGTCACAGACGGTTCTAGCAATCAGCCCCAGCATTTT.

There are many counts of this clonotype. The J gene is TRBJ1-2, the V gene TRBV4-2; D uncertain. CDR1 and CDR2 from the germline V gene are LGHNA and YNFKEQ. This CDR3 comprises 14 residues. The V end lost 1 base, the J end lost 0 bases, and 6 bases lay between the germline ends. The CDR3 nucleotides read TGTGCCAGCAGCCAAGTGACCGCTAACTATGGCTACACCTTC. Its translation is CASSQVTANYGYTF.

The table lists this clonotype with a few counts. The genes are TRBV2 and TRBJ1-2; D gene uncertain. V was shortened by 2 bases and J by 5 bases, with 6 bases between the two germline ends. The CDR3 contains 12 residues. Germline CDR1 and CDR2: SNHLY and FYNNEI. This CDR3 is CASSENPYGYTF. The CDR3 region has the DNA TGTGCCAGCAGTGAAAACCCATATGGCTACACCTTC.

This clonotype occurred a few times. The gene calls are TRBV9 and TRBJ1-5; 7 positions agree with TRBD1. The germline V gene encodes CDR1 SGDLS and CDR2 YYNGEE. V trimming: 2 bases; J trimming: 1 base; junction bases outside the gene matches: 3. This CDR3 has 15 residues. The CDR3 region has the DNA TGTGCCAGCAGCGTGGGGGACAGAAGCAATCAGCCCCAGCATTTT. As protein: CASSVGDRSNQPQHF.

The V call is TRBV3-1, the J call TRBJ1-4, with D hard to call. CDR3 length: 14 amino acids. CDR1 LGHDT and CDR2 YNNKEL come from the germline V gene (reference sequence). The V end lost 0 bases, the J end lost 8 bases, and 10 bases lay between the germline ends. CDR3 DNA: TGTGCCAGCAGCCAAGATACGACTCGGGAAAAACTGTTTTTT. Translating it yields CASSQDTTREKLFF.

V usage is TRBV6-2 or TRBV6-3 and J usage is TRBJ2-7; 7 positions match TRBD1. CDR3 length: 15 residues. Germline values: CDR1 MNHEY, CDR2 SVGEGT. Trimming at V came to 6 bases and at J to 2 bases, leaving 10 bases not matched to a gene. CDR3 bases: TGTGCCAGCAGCCTTAACAGGGGAAGTGCCTACGAGCAGTACTTC. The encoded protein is CASSLNRGSAYEQYF.

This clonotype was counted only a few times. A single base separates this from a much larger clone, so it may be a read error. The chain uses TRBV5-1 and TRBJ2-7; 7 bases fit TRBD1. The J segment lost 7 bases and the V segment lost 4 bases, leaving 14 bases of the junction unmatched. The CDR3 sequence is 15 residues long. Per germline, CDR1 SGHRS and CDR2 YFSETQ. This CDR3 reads CASSLTTGTANEQYF. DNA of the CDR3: TGCGCCAGCAGCCTTACCACCGGGACAGCTAATGAGCAGTACTTC.